This record concerns one TCR beta chain sequence. TCRdb re-derived calls from the 5' RACE reads in MiXCR, one entry per CDR3 protein. This table has 69,000 or so distinct CDR3 sequences, about 4.9% appearing once. The data stem from a study of early T cells in non-severe SARS-CoV-2 infection. J lost 4 bases, V lost 7 bases, and 5 bases had no gene match. The length of the CDR3 is 14 residues. Germline V gene sequence: CDR1 SGHDN, CDR2 FVKESK. This specimen was whole blood, taken at baseline. This clonotype was obtained from an adult who was a healthcare worker with PCR-confirmed SARS-CoV-2 infection or an uninfected control (not recorded which). The donor label of this sample is uncertain. This sequence joins TRBV14 and TRBJ2-1; 9 positions agree with TRBD2. The DNA for the CDR3 is TGTGCCAGCACCCTAGCGGGACCATACAATGAGCAGTTCTTC. It codes for CASTLAGPYNEQFF.